The 5 T cell receptor beta chains given below trace back to one sample, sequenced in a study of glioma-infiltrating T cells. Amplification of TCR alpha and beta CDR3 regions from RNA used iRepertoire nested multiplex PCR. Via MiXCR, TCRdb re-called the multiplex PCR reads, giving one row per CDR3 protein. The sample has around 390,000 distinct CDR3 sequences, around 38% seen once. Sequencing was done on a sample of glioma tissue, nonneoplastic brain tissue, or PBMCs (not recorded which). The receptors shown here come from a human donor with low-grade glioma or glioblastoma, undergoing nonglioma brain surgery, or in good health (not recorded which).

This clonotype turned up a few times. The V gene is TRBV20-1, the J gene TRBJ2-7; 7 bases map to TRBD2. Germline V gene sequence: CDR1 DFQATT, CDR2 SNEGSKA (reference sequence). The CDR3 has 16 amino acids. Losses at the gene ends were 4 bases for V and 5 bases for J; bases not matched to a gene: 17. As DNA, the CDR3 is TGCAGTGCTACCCTGGTGGGGCGGGAGACTTGGGACGAGCAGTACTTC. Residues: CSATLVGRETWDEQYF.

In its sample, this clonotype was seen many times. V is TRBV4-2 and J is TRBJ2-1; D is perhaps TRBD1 (7 bases). The germline gives CDR1 LGHNA, CDR2 YNFKEQ. Trimming took off 3 bases at V and 7 bases at J, with 13 bases between the two ends. This CDR3 comprises 14 residues. CDR3 region: CASSHRGVGNEQFF. For the CDR3, the DNA is TGTGCCAGCAGCCACAGGGGGGTGGGAAATGAGCAGTTCTTC.

There are many counts of this clonotype. This rearrangement joins TRBV6-1 to TRBJ2-5; 11 nucleotides match TRBD2. Germline trimming cut 4 bases from V and 7 bases from J; bases unmatched to any gene: 8. Germline CDR1 and CDR2: MNHNS and SASEGT. The CDR3 spans 15 residues. The CDR3 DNA reads TGTGCCAGCAGTGCCGGGACTAGCGGTGGCGCGACCCAGTACTTC. This translates into CASSAGTSGGATQYF.

The chain has TRBV4-1 and TRBJ1-4; the match to TRBD1 covers 8 bases. The CDR3 is made up of 19 amino acids. V was pared by 5 bases and J by 0 bases, with 14 bases of the junction left unmatched. CDR1 and CDR2 from the germline V gene are MGHRA and YSYEKL. The CDR3, as DNA: TGCGCCAGCAGCTTAGGATGGGCCAGGGGGCGTGCAACTAATGAAAAACTGTTTTTT. Amino acid sequence: CASSLGWARGRATNEKLFF.

This clonotype was recorded at least ten times. The CDR3 reads CASNDLGQQETQYF. Written as DNA, the CDR3 is TGTGCCAGCAATGACTTAGGACAGCAAGAGACCCAGTACTTC. The genes are TRBV28 and TRBJ2-5; possible D gene TRBD1, 6 bases. The V gene lost 7 bases and the J gene lost 2 bases, with 14 bases spanning the gap. From germline, CDR1 is MDHEN and CDR2 SYDVKM. The CDR3 is 14 residues long. Based on the CDR3 plus reference TRBV28 and TRBJ2-5, the full variable domain is DVKVTQSSRYLVKRTGEKVFLECVQDMDHENMFWYRQDPGLGLRLIYFSYDVKMKEKGDIPEGYSVSREKKERFSLILESASTNQTSMYLCASNDLGQQETQYFGPGTRLLVL.